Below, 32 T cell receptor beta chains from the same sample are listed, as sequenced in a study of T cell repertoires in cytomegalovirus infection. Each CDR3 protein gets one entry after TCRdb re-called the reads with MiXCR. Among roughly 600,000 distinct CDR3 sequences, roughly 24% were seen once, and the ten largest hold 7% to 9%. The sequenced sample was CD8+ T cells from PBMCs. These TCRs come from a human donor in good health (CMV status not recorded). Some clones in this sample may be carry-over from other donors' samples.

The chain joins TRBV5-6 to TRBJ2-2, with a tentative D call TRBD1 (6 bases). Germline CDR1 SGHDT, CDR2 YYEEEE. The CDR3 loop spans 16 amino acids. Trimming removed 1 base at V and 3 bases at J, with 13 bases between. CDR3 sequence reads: CASSLIQGPDTGELFF. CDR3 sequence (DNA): TGTGCCAGCAGCTTGATACAGGGACCCGACACCGGGGAGCTGTTTTTT. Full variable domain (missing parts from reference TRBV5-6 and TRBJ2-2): DAGVTQSPTHLIKTRGQQVTLRCSPKSGHDTVSWYQQALGQGPQFIFQYYEEEERQRGNFPDRFSGHQFPNYSSELNVNALLLGDSALYLCASSLIQGPDTGELFFGEGSRLTVL.

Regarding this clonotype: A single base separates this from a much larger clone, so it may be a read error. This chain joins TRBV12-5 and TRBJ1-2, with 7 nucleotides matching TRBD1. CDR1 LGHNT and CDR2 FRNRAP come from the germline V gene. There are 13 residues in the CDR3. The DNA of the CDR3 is TGTGCTAGTGGTTTGTACAGGGGTGATGGCTGCACCTTC. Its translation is CASGLYRGDGCTF.

The CDR3 nucleotides read TGTGCCAGCAGCTTATCCCCGGGGACCTACGAGCAGTACTTC. Its protein is CASSLSPGTYEQYF. The chain joins TRBV13 to TRBJ2-7, with a weak D call TRBD2 (5 bases). V gave up 2 bases and J gave up 2 bases, with 10 bases separating them. Germline loops: CDR1 PRHDT, CDR2 FYEKMQ (reference sequence). The CDR3 is 14 amino acids.

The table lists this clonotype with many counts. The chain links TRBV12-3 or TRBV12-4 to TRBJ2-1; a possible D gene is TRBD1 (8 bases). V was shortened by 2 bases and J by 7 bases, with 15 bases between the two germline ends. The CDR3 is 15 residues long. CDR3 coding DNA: TGTGCCAGCAGTTTACGTCACAGGGGGGGGAATGAGCAGTTCTTC. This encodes CASSLRHRGGNEQFF.

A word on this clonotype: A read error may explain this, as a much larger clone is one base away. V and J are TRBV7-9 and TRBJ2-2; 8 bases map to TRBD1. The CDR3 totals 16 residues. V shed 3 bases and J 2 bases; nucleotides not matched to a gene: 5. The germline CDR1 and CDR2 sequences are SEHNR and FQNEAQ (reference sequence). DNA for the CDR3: TGTGCCAGCAGCTTGGGGACAGGCACAAACACCGGGGAGCTGTTTTTT. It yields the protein CASSLGTGTNTGELFF.

The CDR3 nucleotides are TGCAGCTCCTCAGGGGTAGCGGGGGGGCCGGAAGAGACCCAGTACTTC. This translates into CSSSGVAGGPEETQYF. The J gene is TRBJ2-5, the V gene TRBV29-1, with TRBD2 identical over 11 bases. The CDR3 has 16 residues. Germline V lookup: CDR1 SQVTM, CDR2 ANQGSEA. Trimming removed 8 bases from V and 3 bases from J; junction bases left unmatched: 14.

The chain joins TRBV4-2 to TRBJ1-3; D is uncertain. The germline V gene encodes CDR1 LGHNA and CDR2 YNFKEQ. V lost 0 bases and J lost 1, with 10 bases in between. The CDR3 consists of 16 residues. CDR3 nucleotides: TGTGCCAGCAGCCAAGAGGAGGGTTTATCTGGAAACACCATATATTTT. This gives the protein CASSQEEGLSGNTIYF.

The DNA of the CDR3 is TGTGCCAGCAGGGTAGCGGGGACTAGCACAGATACGCAGTATTTT. Amino acids: CASRVAGTSTDTQYF. The genes are TRBV27 and TRBJ2-3, with 8 bases that match TRBD2. The trim removed 6 bases at V and 0 bases at J, leaving 5 bases unmatched. Germline V gives CDR1 MNHEY, CDR2 SMNVEV (reference sequence). CDR3 size: 15 residues.

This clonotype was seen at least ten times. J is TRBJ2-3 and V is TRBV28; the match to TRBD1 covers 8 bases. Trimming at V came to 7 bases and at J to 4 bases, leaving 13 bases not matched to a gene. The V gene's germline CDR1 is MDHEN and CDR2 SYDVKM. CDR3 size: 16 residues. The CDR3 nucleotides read TGTGCCAGCATCCTAGGGGCAGGGGGCTTGGCAGATACGCAGTATTTT. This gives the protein CASILGAGGLADTQYF.

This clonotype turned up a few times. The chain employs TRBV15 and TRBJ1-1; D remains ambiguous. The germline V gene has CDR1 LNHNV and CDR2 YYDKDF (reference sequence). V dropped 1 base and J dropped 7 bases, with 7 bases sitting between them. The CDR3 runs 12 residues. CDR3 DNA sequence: TGTGCCACCAGCAGAGGCGGGGATGAAGCTTTCTTT. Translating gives CATSRGGDEAFF.

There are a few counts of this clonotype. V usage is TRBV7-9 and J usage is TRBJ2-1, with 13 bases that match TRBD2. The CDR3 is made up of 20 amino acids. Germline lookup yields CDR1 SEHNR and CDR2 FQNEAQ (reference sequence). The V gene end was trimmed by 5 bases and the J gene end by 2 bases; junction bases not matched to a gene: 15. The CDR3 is CASSPVVGTSGVPAYNEQFF. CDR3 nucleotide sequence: TGTGCCAGCAGCCCCGTAGTCGGGACTAGCGGGGTTCCGGCCTACAATGAGCAGTTCTTC.

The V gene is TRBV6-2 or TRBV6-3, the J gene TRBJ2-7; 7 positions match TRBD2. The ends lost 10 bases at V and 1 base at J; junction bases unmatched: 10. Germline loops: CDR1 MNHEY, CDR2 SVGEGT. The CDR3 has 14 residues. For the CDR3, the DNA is TGTGCCACCTTGAAGGCTAGCGGATCCTACGAGCAGTACTTC. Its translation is CATLKASGSYEQYF.

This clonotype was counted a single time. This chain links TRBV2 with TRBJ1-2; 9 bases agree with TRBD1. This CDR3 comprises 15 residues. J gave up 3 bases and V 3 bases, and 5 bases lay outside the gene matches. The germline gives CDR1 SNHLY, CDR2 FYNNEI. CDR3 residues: CASSEGQGKDYGYTF. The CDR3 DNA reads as TGTGCCAGCAGTGAGGGACAGGGAAAAGACTATGGCTACACCTTC.

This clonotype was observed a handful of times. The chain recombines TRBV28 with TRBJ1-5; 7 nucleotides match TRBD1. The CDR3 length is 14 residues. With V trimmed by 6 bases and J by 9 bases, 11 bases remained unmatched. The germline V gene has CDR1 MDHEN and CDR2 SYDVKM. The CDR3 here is CASSPTGTERPQHF. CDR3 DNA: TGTGCCAGCAGCCCGACCGGGACAGAGAGGCCCCAGCATTTT.

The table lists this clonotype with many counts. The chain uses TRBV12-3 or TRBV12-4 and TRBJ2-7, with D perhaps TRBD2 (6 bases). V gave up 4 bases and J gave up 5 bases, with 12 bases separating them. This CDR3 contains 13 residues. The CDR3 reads CASSSRGNDEQYV. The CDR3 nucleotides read TGTGCCAGCAGTTCCCGGGGGAACGACGAGCAGTACGTC.

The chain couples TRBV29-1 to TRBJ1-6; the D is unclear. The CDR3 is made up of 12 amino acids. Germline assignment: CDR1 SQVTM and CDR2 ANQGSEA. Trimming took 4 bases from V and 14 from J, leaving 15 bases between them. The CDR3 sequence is CSVALGAGTLHF. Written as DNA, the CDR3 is TGCAGCGTTGCGCTAGGTGCTGGCACCCTCCACTTT.

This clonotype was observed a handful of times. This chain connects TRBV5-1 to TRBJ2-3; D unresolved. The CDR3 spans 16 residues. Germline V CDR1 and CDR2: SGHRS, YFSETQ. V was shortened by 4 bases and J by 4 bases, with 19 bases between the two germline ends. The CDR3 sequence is CASSPYSGEVADTQYF. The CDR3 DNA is TGCGCCAGCAGCCCCTATTCTGGGGAAGTCGCAGATACGCAGTATTTT.

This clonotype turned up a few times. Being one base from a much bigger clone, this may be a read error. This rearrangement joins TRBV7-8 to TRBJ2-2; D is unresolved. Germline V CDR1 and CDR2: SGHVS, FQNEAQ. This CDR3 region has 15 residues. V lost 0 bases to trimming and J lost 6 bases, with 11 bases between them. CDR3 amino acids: CASSLAWGGAGELFF. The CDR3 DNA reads TGTGCCAGCAGCTTAGCTTGGGGTGGAGCCGGGGAGCTGTTTTTT.

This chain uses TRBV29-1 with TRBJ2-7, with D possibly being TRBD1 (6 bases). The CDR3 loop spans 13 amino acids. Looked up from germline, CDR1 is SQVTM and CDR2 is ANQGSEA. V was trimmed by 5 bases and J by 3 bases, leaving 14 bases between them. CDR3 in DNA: TGCAGCGTTCTACCGACAGGCCACTACGAGCAGTACTTC. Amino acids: CSVLPTGHYEQYF.

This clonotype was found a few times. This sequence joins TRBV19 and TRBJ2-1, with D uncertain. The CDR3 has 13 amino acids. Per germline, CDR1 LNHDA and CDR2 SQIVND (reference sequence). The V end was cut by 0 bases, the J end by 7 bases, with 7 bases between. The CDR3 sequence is CASSIDVGNEQFF. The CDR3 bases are TGTGCCAGTAGTATAGATGTGGGGAATGAGCAGTTCTTC.

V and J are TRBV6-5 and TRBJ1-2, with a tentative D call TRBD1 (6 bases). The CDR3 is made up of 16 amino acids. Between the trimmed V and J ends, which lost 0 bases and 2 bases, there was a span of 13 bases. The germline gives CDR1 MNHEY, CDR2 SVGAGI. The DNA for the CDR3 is TGTGCCAGCAGTTACTCTGCCCGGACAGCCAACTATGGCTACACCTTC. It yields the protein CASSYSARTANYGYTF.

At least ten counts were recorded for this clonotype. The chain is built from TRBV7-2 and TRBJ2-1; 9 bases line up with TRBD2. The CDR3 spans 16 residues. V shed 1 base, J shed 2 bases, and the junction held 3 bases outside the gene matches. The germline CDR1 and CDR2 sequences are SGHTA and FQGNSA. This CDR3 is CASSLVGLATYNEQFF. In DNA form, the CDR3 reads TGTGCCAGCAGCTTAGTAGGACTAGCGACCTACAATGAGCAGTTCTTC.

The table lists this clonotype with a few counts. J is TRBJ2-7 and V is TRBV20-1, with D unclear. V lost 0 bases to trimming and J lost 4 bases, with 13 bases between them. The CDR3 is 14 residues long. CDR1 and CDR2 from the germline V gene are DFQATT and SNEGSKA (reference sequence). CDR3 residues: CSARDGLDPYEQYV. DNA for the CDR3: TGCAGTGCTAGAGATGGTCTAGACCCGTACGAGCAGTACGTC.

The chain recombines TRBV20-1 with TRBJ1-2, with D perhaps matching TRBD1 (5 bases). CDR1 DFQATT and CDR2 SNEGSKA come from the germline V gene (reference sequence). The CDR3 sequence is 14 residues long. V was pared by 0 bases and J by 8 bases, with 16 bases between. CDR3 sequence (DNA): TGCAGTGCTAGAGATCGGGGCCTACGATCAGGCTACACCTTC. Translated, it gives CSARDRGLRSGYTF.

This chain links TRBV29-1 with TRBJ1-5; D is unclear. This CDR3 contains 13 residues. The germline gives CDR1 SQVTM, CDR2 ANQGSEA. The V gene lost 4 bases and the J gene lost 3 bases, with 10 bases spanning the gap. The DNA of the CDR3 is TGCAGCGTTGCGGACTTTTTCAATCAGCCCCAGCATTTT. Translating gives CSVADFFNQPQHF.

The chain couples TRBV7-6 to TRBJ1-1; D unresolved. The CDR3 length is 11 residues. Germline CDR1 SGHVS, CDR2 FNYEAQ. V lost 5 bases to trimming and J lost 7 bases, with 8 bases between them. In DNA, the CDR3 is TGTGCCAGCAGCCTCAGTTATGAAGCTTTCTTT. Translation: CASSLSYEAFF.

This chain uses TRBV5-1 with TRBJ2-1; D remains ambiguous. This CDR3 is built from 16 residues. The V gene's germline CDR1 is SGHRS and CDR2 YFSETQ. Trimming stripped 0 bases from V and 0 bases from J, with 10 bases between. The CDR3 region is CASSLEALRSYNEQFF. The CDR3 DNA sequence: TGCGCCAGCAGCTTGGAGGCACTACGCTCCTACAATGAGCAGTTCTTC. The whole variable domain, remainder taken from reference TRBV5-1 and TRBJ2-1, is KAGVTQTPRYLIKTRGQQVTLSCSPISGHRSVSWYQQTPGQGLQFLFEYFSETQRNKGNFPGRFSGRQFSNSRSEMNVSTLELGDSALYLCASSLEALRSYNEQFFGPGTRLTVL.

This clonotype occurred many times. The CDR3 nucleotides read TGTGCCAGCAGCTTACCCCTCAAGAAGACCACAGATACGCAGTATTTT. This translates into CASSLPLKKTTDTQYF. The V gene is TRBV7-8, the J gene TRBJ2-3; unclear D gene. V shed 2 bases and J shed 2 bases, with 14 bases lying between them. This CDR3 contains 16 residues. CDR1 is SGHVS, CDR2 FQNEAQ, per germline.

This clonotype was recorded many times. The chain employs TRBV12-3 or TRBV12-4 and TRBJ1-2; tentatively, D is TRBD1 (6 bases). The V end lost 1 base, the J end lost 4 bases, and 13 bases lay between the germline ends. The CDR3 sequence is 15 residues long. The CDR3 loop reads CASSLGRGRVYGYTF. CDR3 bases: TGTGCCAGCAGTTTAGGCCGGGGGCGGGTCTATGGCTACACCTTC.

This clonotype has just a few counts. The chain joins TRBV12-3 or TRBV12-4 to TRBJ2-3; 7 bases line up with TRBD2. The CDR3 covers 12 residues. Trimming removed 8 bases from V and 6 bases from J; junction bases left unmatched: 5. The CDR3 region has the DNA TGTGCCAGCTGGGGAGGGATTGATACGCAGTATTTT. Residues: CASWGGIDTQYF.

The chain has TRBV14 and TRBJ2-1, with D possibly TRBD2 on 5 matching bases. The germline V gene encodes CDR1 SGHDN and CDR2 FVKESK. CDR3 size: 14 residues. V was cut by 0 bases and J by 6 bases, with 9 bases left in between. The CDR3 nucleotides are TGTGCCAGCAGCCAAGATTTTGGGAGCAATGAGCAGTTCTTC. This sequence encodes CASSQDFGSNEQFF.

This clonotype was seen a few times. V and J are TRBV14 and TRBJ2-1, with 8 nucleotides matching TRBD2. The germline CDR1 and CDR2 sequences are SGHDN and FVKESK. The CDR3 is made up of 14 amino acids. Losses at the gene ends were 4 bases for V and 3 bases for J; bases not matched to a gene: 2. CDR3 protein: CASSRGGFYNEQFF. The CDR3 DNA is TGTGCCAGCAGCCGCGGGGGGTTCTACAATGAGCAGTTCTTC.